These T cell receptor beta chains were read from a single sample in a study of T cell responses to AZD1222 COVID-19 vaccine. Profiling relied on immunoSEQ multiplex PCR, and the TCRdb table lists in-frame clones only, not all of them. The sample records fewer than 85,000 clones, around 87% being singletons. The sample was peripheral blood, taken on day 0 of AZD1222 vaccination. These receptors all come from an adult in good health. Both conserved end residues are part of each CDR3. D genes are given only for firm matches. Clone size is shown for a subset of rows, as once, few, many or a class of expanded clone.

V	D	J	size	CDR3	DNA
TRBV15	TRBD2	TRBJ2-1	NA	CATSRGVGLARDEQFF	TGTGCCACCAGCAGGGGTGTAGGACTAGCGAGAGATGAGCAGTTCTTC
TRBV7-2	TRBD1	TRBJ2-7	NA	CASSPWTGPTYEQYF	TGTGCCAGCAGCCCATGGACAGGACCCACCTACGAGCAGTACTTC
TRBV28	TRBD2	TRBJ2-3	NA	CASGRAGVPTDTQYF	TGTGCCAGCGGCCGAGCGGGAGTCCCCACAGATACGCAGTATTTT
TRBV27	NA	TRBJ1-1	NA	CASSPRTGNTEAFF	TGTGCCAGCAGTCCCAGGACGGGGAACACTGAAGCTTTCTTT
TRBV9	TRBD2	TRBJ2-3	NA	CASSVPTSGTPADTQYF	TGTGCCAGCAGCGTTCCGACTAGCGGGACCCCCGCAGATACGCAGTATTTT
TRBV6-5	NA	TRBJ2-1	NA	CASRRALDNEQFF	TGTGCCAGCAGAAGGGCCTTAGACAATGAGCAGTTCTTC
TRBV11-2	TRBD1	TRBJ2-5	NA	CASSTVGQGKKTQYF	TGTGCCAGCAGCACCGTCGGACAGGGGAAGAAGACCCAGTACTTC
TRBV28	NA	TRBJ1-1	NA	CASSSIGRKAFF	TGTGCCAGCAGTTCAATTGGCAGGAAAGCTTTCTTT
TRBV5-6	NA	TRBJ1-1	NA	CASSLDSRGGRTEAFF	TGTGCCAGCAGCTTAGACTCCAGGGGAGGGCGTACTGAAGCTTTCTTT
TRBV28	TRBD1	TRBJ1-6	NA	CASDLGQGFDSPLHF	TGTGCCAGCGACTTGGGACAGGGGTTTGATTCACCCCTCCACTTT
TRBV5-1	NA	TRBJ2-7	NA	CASSLSTVASSAAYEQYF	TGCGCCAGCAGCTTGAGTACAGTAGCGAGCTCCGCGGCCTACGAGCAGTACTTC
TRBV5-1	TRBD1	TRBJ2-2	once	CASSLADRAQDTGELFF	TGCGCCAGCAGCTTGGCCGACAGGGCACAGGACACCGGGGAGCTGTTTTTT
TRBV9	NA	TRBJ2-2	NA	CASSVRTGELFF	TGTGCCAGCAGCGTACGCACCGGGGAGCTGTTTTTT
TRBV28	TRBD1	TRBJ1-5	once	CASRDSGTGTSEDQPQHF	TGTGCCAGCAGAGATTCCGGGACAGGGACATCAGAGGATCAGCCCCAGCATTTT
TRBV28	NA	TRBJ1-2	once	CASSFSLGGLGYTF	TGTGCCAGCAGTTTCTCTTTGGGGGGTCTCGGCTACACCTTC
TRBV6-1	NA	TRBJ1-5	NA	CASSEQRLQPQHF	TGTGCCAGCAGTGAACAGCGGCTTCAGCCCCAGCATTTT
TRBV4-1	NA	TRBJ2-7	once	CASSQVVGSYEQYF	TGCGCCAGCAGCCAAGTGGTGGGATCCTACGAGCAGTACTTC
TRBV19	NA	TRBJ1-2	NA	CASRDYRSGYTF	TGTGCCAGTAGAGATTACAGGAGCGGCTACACCTTC
TRBV11-2	TRBD1	TRBJ1-1	NA	CASSLSDRVAEAFF	TGTGCCAGCAGCTTGTCGGACAGGGTCGCTGAAGCTTTCTTT
TRBV30	NA	TRBJ1-1	NA	CAWSYSNTEAFF	TGTGCCTGGAGCTACAGTAACACTGAAGCTTTCTTT
TRBV7-2	NA	TRBJ1-5	NA	CASSLEVRGGNQPQHF	TGTGCCAGCAGCTTAGAGGTCAGGGGAGGCAATCAGCCCCAGCATTTT
TRBV6-5	NA	TRBJ1-1	NA	CASSYSTGGRGEAFF	TGTGCCAGCAGCTACTCTACAGGAGGCCGGGGTGAAGCTTTCTTT
TRBV6-5	TRBD1	TRBJ1-2	NA	CASSRDSVDGYTF	TGTGCCAGCAGTAGGGACAGCGTGGATGGCTACACCTTC
TRBV3-1/TRBV3-2	NA	TRBJ2-5	NA	CASSPRRETQYF	TGTGCCAGCAGCCCGAGAAGGGAGACCCAGTACTTC
TRBV11-3	NA	TRBJ2-3	NA	CASSRRGGDTQYF	TGTGCCAGCAGCCGCAGGGGGGGCGATACGCAGTATTTT
TRBV29-1	NA	TRBJ1-3	NA	CSVGARGGNTIYF	TGCAGCGTTGGAGCCCGGGGTGGAAACACCATATATTTT
TRBV7-9	NA	TRBJ2-2	NA	CASSLRSGMGTGELFF	TGTGCCAGCAGCTTAAGGTCGGGAATGGGCACCGGGGAGCTGTTTTTT
TRBV27	NA	TRBJ2-1	NA	CASSPKASAYNEQFF	TGTGCCAGCAGCCCCAAGGCATCCGCCTACAATGAGCAGTTCTTC
TRBV28	NA	TRBJ1-5	NA	CASSGTYSGVFQPQHF	TGTGCCAGCAGTGGGACGTACAGCGGGGTATTTCAGCCCCAGCATTTT
TRBV28	NA	TRBJ1-1	NA	CASSRKTEAFF	TGTGCCAGCAGTCGGAAAACTGAAGCTTTCTTT
TRBV7-6	NA	TRBJ2-2	few	CASSRGAGREVAGELFF	TGTGCCAGCAGCCGAGGTGCGGGGCGGGAAGTCGCCGGGGAGCTGTTTTTT
TRBV5-1	TRBD2	TRBJ2-1	NA	CASTVSGSSIDEQFF	TGCGCCAGCACCGTTAGCGGGAGTTCTATCGATGAGCAGTTCTTC
TRBV6-1	NA	TRBJ2-7	NA	CASSEAGDEQYF	TGTGCCAGCAGTGAAGCGGGGGACGAGCAGTACTTC
TRBV19	NA	TRBJ1-1	NA	CASSIEPGGTEAFF	TGTGCCAGTAGTATAGAGCCGGGGGGCACTGAAGCTTTCTTT
TRBV3-1/TRBV3-2	NA	TRBJ2-7	NA	CASSQDLWSYEQYF	TGTGCCAGCAGCCAAGATTTGTGGTCCTACGAGCAGTACTTC
TRBV27	TRBD2	TRBJ2-7	NA	CASRDLAGGPGDEQYF	TGTGCCAGCAGGGACCTAGCGGGGGGGCCCGGGGACGAGCAGTACTTC
TRBV18	TRBD1	TRBJ1-1	NA	CASSQADRGATEAFF	TGTGCCAGCTCACAAGCCGACAGGGGGGCTACTGAAGCTTTCTTT
TRBV5-1	TRBD2	TRBJ2-1	NA	CASSEASGRDEQFF	TGCGCCAGCAGTGAGGCTAGCGGGAGGGATGAGCAGTTCTTC
TRBV28	NA	TRBJ1-2	few	CASRSTGRYGYTF	TGTGCCAGCAGGTCTACAGGGCGGTATGGCTACACCTTC
TRBV18	TRBD1	TRBJ1-2	once	CASSPSSQGALNYGYTF	TGTGCCAGCTCACCGTCTTCACAGGGGGCCCTCAACTATGGCTACACCTTC